A selection of T cell receptor beta chains follows, all from one sample in a study of regulatory T cells in long-lasting Graves disease. TCRdb re-analysed the multiplex PCR reads in MiXCR, keeping a single row per CDR3 protein. The sample lists around 460,000 distinct CDR3 sequences; less than 25% were seen once. Sequenced here: peripheral blood mononuclear cells (PBMCs), sampled when the disease was refractory, from a patient treated with antithyroid drugs. These receptors all come from a female donor with Graves disease. CDR3s include the opening cysteine and the closing phenylalanine or tryptophan. D genes are given only for firm matches. Clone size is stated in some rows and not others, as once, few, many or a class when expanded.

J: TRBJ1-2
D: NA
size: NA
V: TRBV4-2
CDR3: CASSRLDGYYGYTF
DNA: TGTGCCAGCAGCCGATTAGACGGGTACTATGGCTACACCTTC

J: TRBJ2-4
D: NA
size: few
V: TRBV19
CDR3: CASSIIAKNIQYF
DNA: TGTGCCAGTAGTATAATAGCCAAAAACATTCAGTACTTC

J: TRBJ2-2
D: TRBD2
size: NA
V: TRBV7-9
CDR3: CASSKTSGGYTNTGELFF
DNA: TGTGCCAGCAGCAAGACTAGCGGGGGATATACGAACACCGGGGAGCTGTTTTTT

J: TRBJ2-5
D: NA
size: many
V: TRBV2
CDR3: CASIFSDQETQYF
DNA: TGTGCCAGCATCTTCTCGGATCAAGAGACCCAGTACTTC

J: TRBJ2-3
D: NA
size: NA
V: TRBV12-3/TRBV12-4
CDR3: CASSTGLSSTDTQYF
DNA: TGTGCCAGCAGTACGGGATTATCTAGCACAGATACGCAGTATTTT

J: TRBJ1-1
D: TRBD1
size: many
V: TRBV12-3/TRBV12-4
CDR3: CASSPTPTGTTEAFF
DNA: TGTGCCAGCAGCCCGACTCCGACAGGGACCACTGAAGCTTTCTTT

J: TRBJ1-1
D: TRBD1
size: many
V: TRBV5-1
CDR3: CASRNPGTGSAEAFF
DNA: TGCGCCAGCAGAAACCCGGGGACAGGGAGCGCTGAAGCTTTCTTT

J: TRBJ2-2
D: NA
size: few
V: TRBV3-1
CDR3: CASSQDKVAGELFF
DNA: TGTGCCAGCAGCCAAGATAAGGTGGCCGGGGAGCTGTTTTTT

J: TRBJ1-5
D: TRBD1
size: once
V: TRBV6-1
CDR3: CASRLTGSGPQHF
DNA: TGTGCCAGCAGGTTGACAGGGTCTGGGCCCCAGCATTTT

J: TRBJ2-7
D: NA
size: few
V: TRBV4-3
CDR3: CASSRGPQGAYEQYF
DNA: TGCGCCAGCAGCCGAGGACCTCAAGGGGCCTACGAGCAGTACTTC

J: TRBJ2-3
D: NA
size: few
V: TRBV20-1
CDR3: CSANGRVDTQYF
DNA: TGCAGTGCTAACGGGCGGGTAGATACGCAGTATTTT

J: TRBJ1-6
D: TRBD1
size: many
V: TRBV28
CDR3: CASKNTRDRYNSPLHF
DNA: TGTGCCAGCAAGAATACGAGGGACAGGTATAATTCACCCCTCCACTTT

J: TRBJ2-5
D: NA
size: few
V: TRBV20-1
CDR3: CSASAGREQETQYF
DNA: TGCAGTGCTTCGGCCGGGCGGGAACAAGAGACCCAGTACTTC

J: TRBJ1-2
D: NA
size: many
V: TRBV2
CDR3: CASSESGAAYGYTF
DNA: TGTGCCAGCAGTGAATCTGGGGCGGCCTATGGCTACACCTTC

J: TRBJ2-2
D: TRBD1
size: many
V: TRBV20-1
CDR3: CSAVGQPNTGELFF
DNA: TGCAGTGCTGTGGGACAGCCGAACACCGGGGAGCTGTTTTTT

J: TRBJ2-5
D: TRBD1
size: NA
V: TRBV20-1
CDR3: CSAPRTGGGGTQYF
DNA: TGCAGTGCTCCTCGGACAGGGGGGGGAGGGACCCAGTACTTC

J: TRBJ1-1
D: NA
size: many
V: TRBV28
CDR3: CASSLSGWVRRVETEAFF
DNA: TGTGCCAGCAGTTTATCGGGGTGGGTCCGAAGGGTAGAGACTGAAGCTTTCTTT

J: TRBJ1-4
D: TRBD1
size: once
V: TRBV6-1
CDR3: CASTPGTGEGGEKLFF
DNA: TGTGCCAGCACCCCTGGGACAGGGGAGGGAGGCGAAAAACTGTTTTTT

J: TRBJ1-1
D: TRBD1
size: few
V: TRBV10-2
CDR3: CASSEPMGQGPLHAFF
DNA: TGCGCCAGCAGTGAGCCAATGGGACAGGGGCCATTGCATGCTTTCTTT

J: TRBJ1-5
D: TRBD1
size: few
V: TRBV7-9
CDR3: CASSSQDRDDNQPQHF
DNA: TGTGCCAGCAGCTCGCAGGACAGGGATGACAATCAGCCCCAGCATTTT

J: TRBJ1-6
D: NA
size: few
V: TRBV2
CDR3: CASSGWGGLNSPLHF
DNA: TGTGCCAGCAGTGGATGGGGGGGACTAAATTCACCCCTCCACTTT

J: TRBJ2-7
D: NA
size: many
V: TRBV7-2
CDR3: CASSLALQGYEQYF
DNA: TGTGCCAGCAGCTTAGCGCTTCAAGGATACGAGCAGTACTTC

J: TRBJ2-7
D: NA
size: few
V: TRBV19
CDR3: CASSISGTPNWGSYEQYF
DNA: TGTGCCAGTAGTATCTCCGGGACGCCAAATTGGGGTTCCTACGAGCAGTACTTC

J: TRBJ1-6
D: NA
size: few
V: TRBV20-1
CDR3: CSARDLAGPTYNSPLHF
DNA: TGCAGTGCTAGAGATCTGGCAGGGCCAACCTATAATTCACCCCTCCACTTT

J: TRBJ2-7
D: TRBD2
size: NA
V: TRBV7-9
CDR3: CASSRWTSGVDEQYF
DNA: TGTGCCAGCAGCCGCTGGACTAGCGGGGTCGACGAGCAGTACTTC

J: TRBJ1-2
D: TRBD1
size: many
V: TRBV25-1
CDR3: CASSEIQGDGYTF
DNA: TGTGCCAGCAGTGAAATACAGGGGGATGGCTACACCTTC

J: TRBJ1-5
D: TRBD1
size: many
V: TRBV6-2/TRBV6-3
CDR3: CASSYRDSYQPQHF
DNA: TGTGCCAGCAGTTACCGGGACAGTTATCAGCCCCAGCATTTT

J: TRBJ1-2
D: NA
size: NA
V: TRBV27
CDR3: CASSPGTGAHGYTF
DNA: TGTGCCAGCAGTCCTGGGACGGGAGCGCATGGCTACACCTTC

J: TRBJ2-7
D: TRBD1
size: many
V: TRBV7-2
CDR3: CASSRQDRPEYEQYF
DNA: TGTGCCAGCAGCAGACAGGACAGGCCGGAATACGAGCAGTACTTC

J: TRBJ2-2
D: NA
size: many
V: TRBV12-3/TRBV12-4
CDR3: CASSSGIAGELFF
DNA: TGTGCCAGCAGTTCAGGGATAGCCGGGGAGCTGTTTTTT

J: TRBJ2-6
D: TRBD2
size: NA
V: TRBV27
CDR3: CATRLAGGSGANVLTF
DNA: TGTGCCACCCGACTAGCGGGGGGCTCTGGGGCCAACGTCCTGACTTTC

J: TRBJ2-7
D: TRBD1
size: few
V: TRBV20-1
CDR3: CSAGGTGRYEQYF
DNA: TGCAGTGCGGGCGGGACAGGACGCTACGAGCAGTACTTC

J: TRBJ2-7
D: NA
size: many
V: TRBV6-1
CDR3: CASTNTYEQYF
DNA: TGTGCCAGCACCAACACTTACGAGCAGTACTTC

J: TRBJ1-3
D: TRBD1
size: many
V: TRBV12-3/TRBV12-4
CDR3: CASTIGAGGAGNTIYF
DNA: TGTGCCAGCACCATAGGGGCAGGGGGCGCTGGAAACACCATATATTTT

J: TRBJ1-5
D: NA
size: many
V: TRBV2
CDR3: CASSTPGGNQPQHF
DNA: TGTGCCAGCAGCACCCCGGGAGGCAATCAGCCCCAGCATTTT

J: TRBJ1-6
D: TRBD1
size: many
V: TRBV28
CDR3: CASSSGGGSPLHF
DNA: TGTGCCAGCAGTTCAGGGGGAGGCTCACCCCTCCACTTT

J: TRBJ1-5
D: NA
size: NA
V: TRBV27
CDR3: CASSRFLPRLNGNQPQHF
DNA: TGCGCCAGCAGCCGCTTCCTCCCCAGGCTTAACGGCAATCAGCCCCAGCATTTT

J: TRBJ2-2
D: NA
size: many
V: TRBV20-1
CDR3: CSARPRNTGELFF
DNA: TGCAGTGCTAGACCCAGGAACACCGGGGAGCTGTTTTTT

J: TRBJ2-2
D: TRBD1
size: NA
V: TRBV20-1
CDR3: CSATDLLQGATGELFF
DNA: TGCAGTGCTACTGACCTTTTACAGGGGGCCACCGGGGAGCTGTTTTTT

J: TRBJ2-7
D: TRBD1
size: many
V: TRBV2
CDR3: CASTGQGLYEQYF
DNA: TGTGCCAGCACCGGACAGGGGCTGTACGAGCAGTACTTC

J: TRBJ2-1
D: TRBD2
size: NA
V: TRBV13
CDR3: CASSLGRLRLAGVSRRQFF
DNA: TGTGCCAGCAGCTTAGGCCGTCTTCGGCTAGCGGGAGTTTCGCGTCGGCAGTTCTTC

J: TRBJ1-2
D: NA
size: NA
V: TRBV6-5
CDR3: CASSYNRDSKNYGYTF
DNA: TGTGCCAGCAGTTATAACCGAGACAGCAAGAACTATGGCTACACCTTC

J: TRBJ2-5
D: TRBD1
size: NA
V: TRBV20-1
CDR3: CSARSTGVETQYF
DNA: TGCAGTGCTAGGTCTACAGGGGTGGAGACCCAGTACTTC

J: TRBJ2-7
D: TRBD1
size: few
V: TRBV6-2/TRBV6-3
CDR3: CASSRTGGGYEQYF
DNA: TGTGCCAGCAGTAGGACAGGGGGAGGCTACGAGCAGTACTTC

J: TRBJ2-3
D: TRBD2
size: NA
V: TRBV2
CDR3: CASSQLAGGTDTQYF
DNA: TGTGCCAGCAGTCAACTAGCGGGAGGAACAGATACGCAGTATTTT

J: TRBJ1-1
D: NA
size: NA
V: TRBV5-6
CDR3: CASSLVSTEAEAFF
DNA: TGTGCCAGCAGCTTGGTATCCACGGAGGCTGAAGCTTTCTTT

J: TRBJ1-1
D: NA
size: many
V: TRBV29-1
CDR3: CSVETIANTEAFF
DNA: TGCAGCGTTGAAACGATAGCGAACACTGAAGCTTTCTTT

J: TRBJ1-2
D: NA
size: NA
V: TRBV24-1
CDR3: CATSSGADYGDTF
DNA: TGTGCCACCAGTTCAGGGGCGGACTATGGCGACACCTTC

J: TRBJ2-5
D: TRBD1
size: many
V: TRBV7-2
CDR3: CASSLGQGGGSYQETQYF
DNA: TGTGCCAGCAGCCTGGGACAGGGAGGGGGGTCGTACCAAGAGACCCAGTACTTC

J: TRBJ2-7
D: NA
size: many
V: TRBV2
CDR3: CATTRVLGEQYF
DNA: TGTGCCACGACCAGAGTGTTGGGCGAGCAGTACTTC

J: TRBJ1-1
D: NA
size: many
V: TRBV7-2
CDR3: CASSYGPPGAFF
DNA: TGTGCCAGCAGCTACGGGCCTCCTGGGGCTTTCTTT

J: TRBJ1-1
D: NA
size: many
V: TRBV28
CDR3: CASSLSGVSVAFF
DNA: TGTGCCAGCAGTTTATCGGGGGTTTCTGTAGCTTTCTTT